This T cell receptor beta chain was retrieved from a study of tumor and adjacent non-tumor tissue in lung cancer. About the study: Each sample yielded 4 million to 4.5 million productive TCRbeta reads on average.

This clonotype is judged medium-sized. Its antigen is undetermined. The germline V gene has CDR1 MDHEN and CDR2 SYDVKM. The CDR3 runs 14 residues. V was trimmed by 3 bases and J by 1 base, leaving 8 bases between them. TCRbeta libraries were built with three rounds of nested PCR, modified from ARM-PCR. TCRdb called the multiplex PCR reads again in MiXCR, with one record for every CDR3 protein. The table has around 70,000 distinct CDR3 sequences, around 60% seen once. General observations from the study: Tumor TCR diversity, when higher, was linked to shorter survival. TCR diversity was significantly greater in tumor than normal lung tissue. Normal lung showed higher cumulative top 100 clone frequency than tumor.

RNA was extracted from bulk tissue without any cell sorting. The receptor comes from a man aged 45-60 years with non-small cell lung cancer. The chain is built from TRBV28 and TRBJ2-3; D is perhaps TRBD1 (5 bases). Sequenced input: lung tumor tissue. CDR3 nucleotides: TGTGCCAGCAGTTTTCTACAGGGCACAGATACGCAGTATTTT. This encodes CASSFLQGTDTQYF. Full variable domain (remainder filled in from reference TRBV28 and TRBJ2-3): DVKVTQSSRYLVKRTGEKVFLECVQDMDHENMFWYRQDPGLGLRLIYFSYDVKMKEKGDIPEGYSVSREKKERFSLILESASTNQTSMYLCASSFLQGTDTQYFGPGTRLTVL.